What follows are 2 T cell receptor beta chains derived from one specimen sequenced in a study of T cells after yellow fever vaccination. One entry per CDR3 protein, called by TCRdb with MiXCR from the 5' RACE reads. The table includes about 160,000 distinct CDR3 sequences, 6% to 7.5% detected once. Sample: CD4+ T cells sorted from PBMCs, taken around 5 days after the first yellow fever vaccination. Every receptor here comes from a man aged 18-30 years who received the YFV17D yellow fever vaccine.

This clonotype has at least ten counts. The V gene is TRBV3-1, the J gene TRBJ1-2, with 8 bases matching TRBD1. Germline V CDR1 and CDR2: LGHDT, YNNKEL (reference sequence). V was clipped by 4 bases and J by 7 bases; unmatched bases: 8. The CDR3 consists of 14 residues. The CDR3 loop is CASSPRPGGGGYTF. CDR3 coding DNA: TGTGCCAGCAGCCCCCGTCCAGGGGGCGGTGGCTACACCTTC.

This clonotype appeared many times. The rearrangement uses TRBV2 and TRBJ2-1, with 8 bases fitting TRBD2. CDR1 and CDR2 from the germline V gene are SNHLY and FYNNEI. V was pared by 3 bases and J by 8 bases, with 12 bases of the junction left unmatched. This CDR3 has 16 residues. CDR3 protein: CASSERPGTSFYEQFF. The CDR3, as DNA: TGTGCCAGCAGTGAGAGGCCCGGGACTAGTTTCTATGAGCAGTTCTTC.